This TCR beta chain came from a study of graft-versus-host responses after intestinal transplantation. Overall study: Anti-thymocyte globulin induction, then tacrolimus and steroids for two to four years, went to all recipients. Study results and limitations: Recipient bone marrow held GvH clones, some seen earlier in ileum or blood. Elevated graft-versus-host to host-versus-graft clonal ratios in allografts were recorded for patients with graft-donor T cell macrochimerism. GvH clone levels peaked in circulation, and this peak was associated with early post-transplant HvG declines.

Per the germline V gene, CDR1 is SGHDN and CDR2 is FVKESK. V was clipped by 1 base and J by 0 bases, with 13 bases between them. This CDR3 has 16 residues. With respect to this clone: No antigen is known for it.

The assay was immunoSEQ multiplex PCR, and TCRdb's table has in-frame clones only and misses some. The repertoire holds tens of thousands of clones, with almost 95% as singletons. The source of this sequence is a human donor who was the organ donor for an intestinal transplant. This specimen consisted of unstimulated CD4+ T cells sorted from spleen or lymph node cells, obtained before transplant. The rearrangement links TRBV14 to TRBJ2-7, with D unresolved. The CDR3 protein is CASSQGVLGGSYEQYF. The DNA of the CDR3 is TGTGCCAGCAGCCAAGGGGTACTGGGCGGCTCCTACGAGCAGTACTTC.